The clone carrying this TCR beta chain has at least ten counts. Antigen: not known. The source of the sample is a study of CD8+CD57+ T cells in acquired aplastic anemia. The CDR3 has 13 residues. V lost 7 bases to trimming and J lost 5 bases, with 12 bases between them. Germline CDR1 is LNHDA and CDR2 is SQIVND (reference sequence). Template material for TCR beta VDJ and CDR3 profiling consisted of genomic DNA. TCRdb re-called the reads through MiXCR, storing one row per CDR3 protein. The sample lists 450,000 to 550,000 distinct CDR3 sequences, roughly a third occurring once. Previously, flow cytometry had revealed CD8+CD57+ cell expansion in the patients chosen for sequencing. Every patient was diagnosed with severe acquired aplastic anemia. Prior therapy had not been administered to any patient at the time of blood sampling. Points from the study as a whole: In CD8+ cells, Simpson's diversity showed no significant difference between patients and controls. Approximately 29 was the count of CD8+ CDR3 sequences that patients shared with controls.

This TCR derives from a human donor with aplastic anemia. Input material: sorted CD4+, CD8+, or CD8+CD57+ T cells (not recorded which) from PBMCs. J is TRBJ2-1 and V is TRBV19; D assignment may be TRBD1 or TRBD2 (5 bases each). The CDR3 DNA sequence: TGTGCCAGTAACCGACAGAGGGACAATGAGCAGTTCTTC. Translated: CASNRQRDNEQFF. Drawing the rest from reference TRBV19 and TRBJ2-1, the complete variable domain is DGGITQSPKYLFRKEGQNVTLSCEQNLNHDAMYWYRQDPGQGLRLIYYSQIVNDFQKGDIAEGYSVSREKKESFPLTVTSAQKNPTAFYLCASNRQRDNEQFFGPGTRLTVL.